This T cell receptor beta chain was identified during a study of blood T cell repertoires in COVID-19. Measured with immunoSEQ multiplex PCR; TCRdb has only the in-frame clones, and not every one. Altogether some 200,000 clones are present, about 83% being singletons, with the ten largest covering roughly 1.2%. V lost 0 bases and J lost 2; bases outside the gene matches: 3. This CDR3 has 15 residues. CDR1 GTSNPN and CDR2 SVGIG come from the germline V gene (reference sequence). Material for sequencing was peripheral blood. The receptor was derived from a woman aged 25 to 39 with COVID-19, enrolled during active disease. V is TRBV30 and J is TRBJ2-3; 9 positions agree with TRBD2. CDR3: CAWSVAGGLTDTQYF. As DNA, the CDR3 is TGTGCCTGGAGTGTAGCGGGGGGCCTCACAGATACGCAGTATTTT.